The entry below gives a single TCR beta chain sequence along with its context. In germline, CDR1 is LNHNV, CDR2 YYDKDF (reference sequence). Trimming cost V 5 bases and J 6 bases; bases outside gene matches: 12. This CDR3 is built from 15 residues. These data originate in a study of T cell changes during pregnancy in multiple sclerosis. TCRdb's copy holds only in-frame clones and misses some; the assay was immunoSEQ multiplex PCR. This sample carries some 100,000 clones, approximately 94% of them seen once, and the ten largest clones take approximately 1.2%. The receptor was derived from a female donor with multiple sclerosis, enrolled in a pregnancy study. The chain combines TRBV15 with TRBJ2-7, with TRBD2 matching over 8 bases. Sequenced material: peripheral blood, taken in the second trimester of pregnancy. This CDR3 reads CATSPSRTSSREQYF. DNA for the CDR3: TGTGCCACCAGCCCTTCTAGGACTAGCTCTCGCGAGCAGTACTTC.